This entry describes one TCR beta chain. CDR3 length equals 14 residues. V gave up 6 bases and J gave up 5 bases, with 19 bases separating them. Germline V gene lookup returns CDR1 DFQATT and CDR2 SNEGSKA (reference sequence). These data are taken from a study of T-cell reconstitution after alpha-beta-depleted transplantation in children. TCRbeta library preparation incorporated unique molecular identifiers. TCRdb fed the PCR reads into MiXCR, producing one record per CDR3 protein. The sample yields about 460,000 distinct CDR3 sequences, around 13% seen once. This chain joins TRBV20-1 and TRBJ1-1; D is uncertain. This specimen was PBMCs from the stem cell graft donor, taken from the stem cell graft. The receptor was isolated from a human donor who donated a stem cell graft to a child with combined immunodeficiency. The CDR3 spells CSAWRARGGTEAFF. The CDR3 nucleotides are TGCAGTGCCTGGAGGGCGCGAGGAGGGACTGAAGCTTTCTTT.